One and the same sample provided the 4 T cell receptor beta chains below, sequenced in a study of T cell repertoires in cytomegalovirus infection. TCRdb redid the calling of the reads with MiXCR, one entry per CDR3 protein. This sample has about 920,000 distinct CDR3 sequences, with 25% to 40% found just once. The antigens of these receptors remain unknown. The sequencing used cultured CD8+ T cells from PBMCs, collected from culture after CMV antigen stimulation. The receptor source for this set is a human donor in good health (CMV status not recorded). Some clones in this sample may be carry-over from other donors' samples.

This clonotype was seen a few times. The CDR3 DNA sequence: TGTGCCAGCAGCTTAACGTCTCTCCTCTCTGGGGCCAACGTCCTGACTTTC. Amino acids: CASSLTSLLSGANVLTF. This chain connects TRBV7-3 to TRBJ2-6, with D uncertain. Trimming removed 0 bases at V and 0 bases at J, with 9 bases between. The CDR3 totals 17 residues. Per germline, CDR1 SGHTA and CDR2 FQGTGA.

This chain connects TRBV9 to TRBJ2-5; possibly TRBD2 for D (5 bases). Between the trimmed V and J ends, which lost 4 bases and 4 bases, there was a span of 17 bases. Germline CDR1 reads SGDLS; CDR2 reads YYNGEE. This CDR3 contains 15 residues. The DNA of the CDR3 is TGTGCCAGCAGCCTTCTCGGGAATAGAGGAGAGACCCAGTACTTC. Amino acid sequence: CASSLLGNRGETQYF.

The rearrangement links TRBV7-9 to TRBJ2-5; D tentatively reads TRBD1 or TRBD2 (5 bases each). This CDR3 has 17 amino acids. Germline CDR1 and CDR2: SEHNR and FQNEAQ (reference sequence). V gave up 1 base and J gave up 4 bases, with 19 bases separating them. CDR3 amino acids: CASSLGDRLRGRETQYF. In nucleotides, the CDR3 is TGTGCCAGCAGCTTAGGTGACCGTTTGAGGGGTAGAGAGACCCAGTACTTC.

This clonotype appeared a few times. The rearrangement uses TRBV4-1 and TRBJ2-2; TRBD2 is a possible D gene (7 bases). CDR1 and CDR2 from the germline V gene are MGHRA and YSYEKL. CDR3 length: 18 residues. V dropped 1 base and J dropped 4 bases, with 19 bases sitting between them. The CDR3: CASSQVQGGGPGTGELFF. The CDR3 bases are TGCGCCAGCAGCCAAGTCCAGGGAGGGGGTCCGGGCACCGGGGAGCTGTTTTTT.